The present T cell receptor beta chain was sequenced within a study of shared clonotypes between healthy human individuals. The method was immunoSEQ multiplex PCR; TCRdb's version includes in-frame clones alone and lacks a portion of them. The sample yields some 320,000 clones, about nine tenths seen once. The CDR3 length is 15 residues. Trimming pared 1 base from V and 6 bases from J, leaving 12 bases between. Germline values: CDR1 SEHNR, CDR2 FQNEAQ (reference sequence). The sequence was collected from a man younger than 30 in good health. This sequence joins TRBV7-9 and TRBJ2-2; D uncertain. The specimen was memory CD8+ T cells sorted from blood. Subset defined: CD45RO+ cells pooled with CCR7-negative TemRA cells. The CDR3 DNA reads TGTGCCAGCAGCTTAGATATCATCCTTCCCGGGGAGCTGTTTTTT. Translation gives CASSLDIILPGELFF. Full variable domain (rest looked up from reference TRBV7-9 and TRBJ2-2): DTGVSQNPRHKITKRGQNVTFRCDPISEHNRLYWYRQTLGQGPEFLTYFQNEAQLEKSRLLSDRFSAERPKGSFSTLEIQRTEQGDSAMYLCASSLDIILPGELFFGEGSRLTVL.